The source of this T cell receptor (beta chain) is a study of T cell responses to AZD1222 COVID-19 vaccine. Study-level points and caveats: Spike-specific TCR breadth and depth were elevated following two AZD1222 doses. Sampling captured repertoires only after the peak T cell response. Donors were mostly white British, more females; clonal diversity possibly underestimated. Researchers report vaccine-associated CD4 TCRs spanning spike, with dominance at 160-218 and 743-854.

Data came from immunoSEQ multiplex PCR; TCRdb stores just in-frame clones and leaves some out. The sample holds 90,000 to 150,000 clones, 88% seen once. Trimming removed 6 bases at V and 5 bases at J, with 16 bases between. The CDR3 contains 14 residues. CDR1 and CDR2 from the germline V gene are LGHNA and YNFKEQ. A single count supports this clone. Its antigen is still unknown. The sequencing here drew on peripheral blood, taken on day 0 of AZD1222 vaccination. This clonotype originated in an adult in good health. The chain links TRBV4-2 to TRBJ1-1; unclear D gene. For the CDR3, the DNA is TGTGCCAGCAGTCTAGATGGCCCCTCGACTGAAGCTTTCTTT. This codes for CASSLDGPSTEAFF.